A single sample gave rise to the 18 T cell receptor beta chains below, sequenced in a study of blood T cell repertoires in COVID-19. Sequenced by immunoSEQ multiplex PCR; TCRdb stores in-frame clones only, minus some. The repertoire includes about 140,000 clones, around 85% of them detected once, and about 5% sits in the top ten. The sample consisted of peripheral blood. The receptor source for this set is a human donor in a cohort sampled during active COVID-19.

This clone was observed a few times. CDR3 nucleotides: TGCGCCAGCAGTGAGTCGGGCGTAGCCGGGGAGCTGTTTTTT. Translating it yields CASSESGVAGELFF. The genes are TRBV10-1 and TRBJ2-2; D is uncertain. The V gene's germline CDR1 is WNHNN and CDR2 SYGVQD (reference sequence). The CDR3 covers 14 residues. The V and J ends lost 0 bases and 6 bases respectively, with 8 bases between them.

The chain links TRBV9 to TRBJ1-4; 11 nucleotides align to TRBD1. The junction had 5 bases not matched to a gene; V was cut back by 0 bases and J by 1 base. Germline V lookup: CDR1 SGDLS, CDR2 YYNGEE. CDR3 length: 18 residues. In DNA form, the CDR3 reads TGTGCCAGCAGCGTAGGCTCCGGGACAGGGGGAACTAATGAAAAACTGTTTTTT. Translating it yields CASSVGSGTGGTNEKLFF.

The gene calls are TRBV3-1 (or the pseudogene TRBV3-2) and TRBJ1-4, with 10 bases lining up with TRBD1. The CDR3 runs to 15 residues. CDR1 LGHDT and CDR2 YNNKEL come from the germline V gene (reference sequence). The V gene end was trimmed by 5 bases and the J gene end by 6 bases; junction bases not matched to a gene: 6. The CDR3 sequence: CASSYDRGRDEKLFF. In DNA, the CDR3 is TGTGCCAGCAGCTATGACAGGGGGCGGGATGAAAAACTGTTTTTT.

CDR3 loop: CASKAVGGVSYEQYF. The CDR3, as DNA: TGTGCCAGCAAGGCGGTGGGAGGGGTGTCCTACGAGCAGTACTTC. The gene calls are TRBV6-5 and TRBJ2-7; 7 bases fit TRBD2. V trimming: 7 bases; J trimming: 1 base; junction bases outside the gene matches: 10. The CDR3 extends over 15 amino acids. Germline loops: CDR1 MNHEY, CDR2 SVGAGI.

V gene TRBV2 combines with J gene TRBJ1-5; D perhaps matches TRBD1 (5 bases). Germline CDR1 reads SNHLY; CDR2 reads FYNNEI. CDR3 length equals 15 residues. Trimming cost V 10 bases and J 6 bases, with 22 bases left between them. This CDR3 reads CAINLGEGSCQPQHF. The CDR3 bases are TGTGCCATTAACTTGGGGGAGGGATCCTGTCAGCCCCAGCATTTT.

The chain is built from TRBV6-1 and TRBJ1-2; possible D gene TRBD1, 6 bases. V lost 0 bases, J lost 2 bases, and 10 bases lay in between. CDR1 is MNHNS, CDR2 SASEGT, per germline. The CDR3 runs 15 residues. The CDR3 loop is CASSEALQGNYGYTF. In nucleotides, the CDR3 is TGTGCCAGCAGTGAAGCGCTACAGGGAAACTATGGCTACACCTTC.

The chain links TRBV7-9 to TRBJ2-5; 9 bases map to TRBD2. The CDR3 contains 17 residues. The V segment lost 1 base and the J segment 0 bases; nucleotides outside the gene matches: 6. Germline lookup yields CDR1 SEHNR and CDR2 FQNEAQ (reference sequence). The CDR3 coding sequence is TGTGCCAGCAGCTTAGGGGGGCAGCGGGAGGACCAAGAGACCCAGTACTTC. Translated: CASSLGGQREDQETQYF.

This rearrangement joins TRBV7-3 to TRBJ2-2; 11 bases agree with TRBD2. The CDR3 contains 17 residues. In germline, CDR1 is SGHTA, CDR2 FQGTGA. V trimming: 6 bases; J trimming: 8 bases; junction bases outside the gene matches: 14. CDR3 in DNA: TGTGCCAGCAGTTTCGTCCCCACTAGCGGGAGAGAGGGGGAGCTGTTTTTT. Translation: CASSFVPTSGREGELFF.

The chain combines TRBV29-1 with TRBJ2-2; 8 nucleotides line up with TRBD1. Trimming removed 3 bases from V and 6 bases from J; junction bases left unmatched: 6. The V gene's germline CDR1 is SQVTM and CDR2 ANQGSEA. The CDR3 length is 14 residues. The CDR3 region has the DNA TGCAGCGTTGACCGGGCAGGGGGCGCCGGGGAGCTGTTTTTT. It specifies CSVDRAGGAGELFF.

This clone has a single count. This chain connects TRBV6-5 to TRBJ1-1, with TRBD1 matching 8 bases. The germline gives CDR1 MNHEY, CDR2 SVGAGI. V was clipped by 6 bases and J by 4 bases; unmatched bases: 7. The CDR3 covers 14 residues. The CDR3 bases are TGTGCCAGCAGCATAGACAGGGGAGGCACTGAAGCTTTCTTT. Protein: CASSIDRGGTEAFF.

The chain combines TRBV4-1 with TRBJ2-7, with 7 bases identical to TRBD2. The CDR3 has 19 residues. The V segment lost 0 bases and the J segment 3 bases; nucleotides outside the gene matches: 17. Germline CDR1 MGHRA, CDR2 YSYEKL. For the CDR3, the DNA is TGCGCCAGCAGCCAAGATGTATTATCTCTAAAGCGGGACCTCTACGAGCAGTACTTC. Its translation is CASSQDVLSLKRDLYEQYF.

V and J are TRBV19 and TRBJ2-7; 10 nucleotides match TRBD1. J gave up 2 bases and V 6 bases, and 7 bases lay outside the gene matches. The germline V gene has CDR1 LNHDA and CDR2 SQIVND (reference sequence). The CDR3 consists of 15 residues. CDR3: CASRKSGTGAYEQYF. The CDR3 bases are TGTGCCAGTAGGAAATCCGGGACAGGGGCCTACGAGCAGTACTTC.

Only a few counts were recorded for this clone. The chain employs TRBV11-3 and TRBJ1-4; D unclear. The CDR3 totals 14 residues. Germline CDR1 SGHNT, CDR2 YENEEA. V was trimmed by 1 base and J by 7 bases, leaving 10 bases between them. The CDR3 nucleotides are TGTGCCAGCAGCTTAGGGCAGGATGGTGAAAAACTGTTTTTT. Amino acid sequence: CASSLGQDGEKLFF.

The rearrangement uses TRBV5-6 and TRBJ1-4; D perhaps matches TRBD1 (5 bases). V was cut by 3 bases and J by 0 bases, with 18 bases left in between. CDR1 and CDR2 (germline): SGHDT, YYEEEE. This CDR3 spans 18 amino acids. CDR3 protein: CASSSLSGGKATNEKLFF. CDR3 DNA: TGTGCCAGCAGCTCCCTCAGTGGGGGGAAGGCAACTAATGAAAAACTGTTTTTT.

The rearrangement links TRBV27 to TRBJ2-1; possibly TRBD1 for D (6 bases). The CDR3 spans 17 residues. The germline V gene has CDR1 MNHEY and CDR2 SMNVEV (reference sequence). Trimming removed 5 bases from V and 4 bases from J, with 21 bases in between. CDR3 region: CASSPLYRTASYNEQFF. CDR3 coding DNA: TGTGCCAGCAGTCCCCTCTACCGGACAGCCTCTTACAATGAGCAGTTCTTC.

This chain uses TRBV7-9 with TRBJ2-7; D is undetermined. V lost 11 bases to trimming and J lost 3 bases, with 5 bases between them. CDR3 length equals 9 residues. CDR1 is SEHNR and CDR2 is FQNEAQ in the germline V gene (reference sequence). The CDR3 bases are TGTGCCCCCTTCTACGAGCAGTACTTC. Its protein is CAPFYEQYF.

The chain couples TRBV6-5 to TRBJ2-7; 10 bases are a match to TRBD1. Germline V CDR1 and CDR2: MNHEY, SVGAGI. V was pared by 6 bases and J by 4 bases, with 6 bases of the junction left unmatched. The CDR3 loop spans 14 amino acids. The CDR3 DNA follows: TGTGCCAGCAGGTCCCCGGGACAGGGGTACGAGCAGTACTTC. Translation gives CASRSPGQGYEQYF.

This chain joins TRBV3-1 (or the pseudogene TRBV3-2) and TRBJ2-3, with TRBD2 identical over 9 bases. Per the germline V gene, CDR1 is LGHDT and CDR2 is YNNKEL (reference sequence). V gave up 0 bases and J gave up 5 bases; unmatched junction bases: 6. CDR3 length: 16 residues. As DNA, the CDR3 is TGTGCCAGCAGCCAAGAAATGAAGCGGGGGGAAGATACGCAGTATTTT. As protein: CASSQEMKRGEDTQYF.